This T cell receptor (beta chain) comes out of a study of blood T cell repertoires in COVID-19 (dated by TCRdb to 2018 to 2021). Background on the whole study: Samples from collaborators originated in the United States, Italy and Spain and spanned both the acute and convalescent phases of COVID-19. The prospective study material was composed of cDNA or gDNA derived from T cells, B-cell-depleted T cells, or PBMCs. Deeply sampled blood TCRbeta repertoires from subjects exposed to, actively infected with, or recovered from COVID-19 were included in the dataset. The repertoires were made available in a free public database intended to serve as a resource for research on the immune response to SARS-CoV-2. The samples were drawn from the first 160 participants of the ongoing ImmuneRACE study and from over 950 subjects provided by 6 global collaborators. Nearly every sample came with metadata listing a de-identified subject ID, COVID-19 status, age in years and sex. Where available, HLA class I and class II types were taken from metadata supplied by the sample provider and were not determined by assay-based typing. General conclusions and limits of the study: Clinical and demographic metadata were provided uncurated, with the amount varying by source and participant.

Details on this clone: No antigen is known for it. No much larger clone exists at a distance of one base, and base qualities are not known.

Whole blood was collected in K2EDTA tubes by collaborating institutions according to the institutions' own protocols. For TCRbeta analysis, collaborators shipped samples in one of three forms: frozen whole blood, isolated PBMCs, or DNA extracted from either of those sample types. In the germline V gene (reference sequence), CDR1 corresponds to LGHDT and CDR2 to YNNKEL. Including the terminal cysteine and phenylalanine, the CDR3 comprises 16 residues. Only the CDR3 portion is preserved as DNA: 48 bases, with reading frame beginning at the first base. V gives up 4 bases and J gives up 2 bases, and the segment between their germline ends measures 14 bases. TCRbeta CDR3 regions were amplified from genomic DNA by means of the immunoSEQ Assay, a bias-controlled multiplex PCR. For the original study's pipeline: Nucleated cell counts per sample were estimated from amplification of reference gene primers within the assay. To quantify the absolute abundance of each unique TCRbeta CDR3 rearrangement, sequence reads were collapsed and filtered. For each sample, productive Simpson clonality was calculated by taking the square root of Simpson's diversity index across productive rearrangements. What TCRdb holds here is the immuneACCESS table cut down to in-frame rearrangements. Part of the clones is not present; checked against another copy, under half of the missing clones reflect an unresolved V gene, and the others are unexplained. V and J calls and clone size are copied from that table; D and trimming were computed from the DNA. Within this sample are 200,000 to 250,000 clones, with around 80% of them counted one time only. The top ten clonotypes cover approximately 5% of the sample.

The sequenced material came from peripheral blood. The V and J segments used are TRBV3-1 (or the pseudogene TRBV3-2) and TRBJ1-4, with TRBD1 tentatively as D gene (6 bases match). The receptor comes from a human donor in a cohort sampled during active COVID-19. At the DNA level, the sequence is TGTGCCAGCAGCCCTATCGCCAGGGGTACTAATGAAAAACTGTTTTTT. This translates into CASSPIARGTNEKLFF.